These 23 T cell receptor beta chains share one sample of origin, sequenced in a study of PD-L1 blockade in urothelial cancer. This table comes from immunoSEQ multiplex PCR, and its TCRdb copy is limited to in-frame clones, with some not included. This table has 40,000 to 60,000 clones, around 80% appearing once. Documented time point: pretreatment peripheral blood. The starting material was PBMCs, obtained around atezolizumab (anti-PD-L1) treatment. The receptors here all came from a man in his sixties or seventies with urothelial cancer.

V gene TRBV5-8 combines with J gene TRBJ1-2, with 9 bases matching TRBD1. This CDR3 contains 16 residues. Unmatched junction bases numbered 12, after V lost 5 bases and J lost 4 bases. Germline assignment: CDR1 SGHTS and CDR2 YDEGEE. The CDR3 spells CASSRKVGQGSYGYTF. The CDR3 coding sequence is TGTGCCAGCAGTCGAAAGGTGGGACAGGGCTCCTATGGCTACACCTTC.

The V gene is TRBV2, the J gene TRBJ2-1, with D uncertain. The germline V gene encodes CDR1 SNHLY and CDR2 FYNNEI. The V gene lost 6 bases and the J gene lost 10 bases, with 10 bases spanning the gap. The length of the CDR3 is 11 residues. This CDR3 is CASRVVEEQFF. In nucleotides, the CDR3 is TGTGCCAGCAGGGTGGTAGAGGAGCAGTTCTTC. The full variable domain, in which reference TRBV2 and TRBJ2-1 provide the parts outside the CDR3, is EPEVTQTPSHQVTQMGQEVILRCVPISNHLYFYWYRQILGQKVEFLVSFYNNEISEKSEIFDDQFSVERPDGSNFTLKIRSTKLEDSAMYFCASRVVEEQFFGPGTRLTVL.

This clone was counted a single time. The same CDR3 can be traced to other DNA sequences in this sample. The chain joins TRBV9 to TRBJ2-3; possibly TRBD1 for D (5 bases). The length of the CDR3 is 15 residues. V was cut by 0 bases and J by 0 bases, with 8 bases left in between. Germline lookup yields CDR1 SGDLS and CDR2 YYNGEE. DNA for the CDR3: TGTGCCAGCAGCGTAGGGCAGGGAAGCACAGATACGCAGTATTTT. This gives the protein CASSVGQGSTDTQYF.

The gene calls are TRBV2 and TRBJ1-2; TRBD1 might be the D (6 bases). Germline V gene data show CDR1 as SNHLY and CDR2 as FYNNEI. The germline V and J ends were trimmed by 6 bases and 3 bases, with 20 bases remaining between them. This CDR3 region has 16 residues. CDR3 bases: TGTGCCAGCAGCGCCATACCTCGACAGGCTCACTATGGCTACACCTTC. It translates to CASSAIPRQAHYGYTF.

The chain uses TRBV27 and TRBJ2-3, with 16 positions matching TRBD2. Germline lookup yields CDR1 MNHEY and CDR2 SMNVEV (reference sequence). The V segment lost 4 bases and the J segment 2 bases; nucleotides outside the gene matches: 6. The CDR3 length is 18 residues. CDR3 loop: CASSSSGLAGGSTDTQYF. CDR3 nucleotides: TGTGCCAGCAGTTCCTCGGGACTAGCGGGGGGGTCCACAGATACGCAGTATTTT.

The chain couples TRBV19 to TRBJ1-5, with 8 bases fitting TRBD1. The ends lost 4 bases at V and 2 bases at J; junction bases unmatched: 4. CDR3 length equals 15 residues. Germline values: CDR1 LNHDA, CDR2 SQIVND (reference sequence). CDR3 nucleotide sequence: TGTGCCAGTAGTAGACCGGGACAGGGCAATCAGCCCCAGCATTTT. As protein: CASSRPGQGNQPQHF.

In this sample, this clone turned up a few times. The chain recombines TRBV5-6 with TRBJ2-5, with TRBD1 as a possible D gene (5 bases). V was shortened by 0 bases and J by 2 bases, with 11 bases between the two germline ends. This CDR3 has 15 amino acids. Germline V gives CDR1 SGHDT, CDR2 YYEEEE. CDR3: CASSLGGRAQETQYF. CDR3 sequence (DNA): TGTGCCAGCAGCTTGGGGGGCAGGGCACAAGAGACCCAGTACTTC. The entire variable domain, with the rest obtained from reference TRBV5-6 and TRBJ2-5, is as follows: DAGVTQSPTHLIKTRGQQVTLRCSPKSGHDTVSWYQQALGQGPQFIFQYYEEEERQRGNFPDRFSGHQFPNYSSELNVNALLLGDSALYLCASSLGGRAQETQYFGPGTRLLVL.

In this sample, this clone turned up a few times. The gene calls are TRBV5-1 and TRBJ2-7; 10 nucleotides agree with TRBD2. CDR1 is SGHRS and CDR2 is YFSETQ in the germline V gene. This CDR3 is 14 amino acids long. V was clipped by 5 bases and J by 5 bases; unmatched bases: 7. The DNA of the CDR3 is TGCGCCAGCAGAAGCGGGGGGGCCAGGGACGAGCAGTACTTC. Its protein product is CASRSGGARDEQYF.

The gene calls are TRBV30 and TRBJ1-1, with 10 bases lining up with TRBD1. V lost 3 bases, J lost 5 bases, and 9 bases stayed unmatched. Germline V gives CDR1 GTSNPN, CDR2 SVGIG (reference sequence). The CDR3 has 15 amino acids. As DNA, the CDR3 is TGTGCCTGGAGGCGACCCGGGACAGGGGAAACTGAAGCTTTCTTT. As protein: CAWRRPGTGETEAFF.

This clone was counted between two and nine times. The chain employs TRBV7-8 and TRBJ2-7, with a weak D call TRBD1 (5 bases). The CDR3 has 13 residues. Trimming left V 6 bases short and J 2 bases short, with 11 bases between. Per the germline V gene, CDR1 is SGHVS and CDR2 is FQNEAQ. This chain's CDR3 is CASRRQYPYEQYF. CDR3 nucleotides: TGTGCCAGCAGACGACAGTACCCCTACGAGCAGTACTTC.

J is TRBJ1-2 and V is TRBV5-1; TRBD1 aligns across 10 bases. Germline V gene lookup returns CDR1 SGHRS and CDR2 YFSETQ. V lost 3 bases to trimming and J lost 8 bases; unmatched junction nucleotides: 10. The CDR3 sequence is 15 residues long. CDR3 DNA sequence: TGCGCCAGCAGCTCCTTGCCGGGACAGGGGATAGGCTACACCTTC. It specifies CASSSLPGQGIGYTF.

The genes are TRBV5-4 and TRBJ1-6; D perhaps matches TRBD1 (6 bases). CDR3 size: 15 residues. Trimming took 5 bases from V and 5 from J, leaving 14 bases between them. Looked up from germline, CDR1 is SGHNT and CDR2 is YYREEE (reference sequence). CDR3 residues: CASREGQSNNSPLHF. CDR3 coding DNA: TGTGCCAGCAGGGAAGGACAGAGTAATAATTCACCCCTCCACTTT.

The chain employs TRBV19 and TRBJ1-2, with TRBD1 matching over 12 bases. Germline loops: CDR1 LNHDA, CDR2 SQIVND (reference sequence). This CDR3 is built from 11 residues. The CDR3, as DNA: TGTGCGGGACAGGGGGCGTTTGGCTACACCTTC. Translation gives CAGQGAFGYTF.

V gene TRBV7-9 combines with J gene TRBJ1-2, with a weak D call TRBD1 (6 bases). CDR1 is SEHNR, CDR2 FQNEAQ, per germline (reference sequence). Trimming stripped 5 bases from V and 4 bases from J, with 11 bases between. The CDR3 runs 13 residues. CDR3 protein: CASSVQGAYGYTF. As DNA, the CDR3 is TGTGCCAGCAGCGTACAGGGAGCCTATGGCTACACCTTC. Complete variable domain (other parts from reference TRBV7-9 and TRBJ1-2): DTGVSQNPRHKITKRGQNVTFRCDPISEHNRLYWYRQTLGQGPEFLTYFQNEAQLEKSRLLSDRFSAERPKGSFSTLEIQRTEQGDSAMYLCASSVQGAYGYTFGSGTRLTVV.

The chain uses TRBV6-5 and TRBJ2-1; 12 bases fit TRBD1. Germline CDR1 and CDR2: MNHEY and SVGAGI. V shed 3 bases, J shed 8 bases, and the junction held 5 bases outside the gene matches. The CDR3 sequence is 15 residues long. The CDR3 region is CASSYGTGGGDEQFF. CDR3 sequence (DNA): TGTGCCAGCAGTTATGGGACAGGGGGCGGGGATGAGCAGTTCTTC.

This sequence joins TRBV6-1 and TRBJ2-5; 8 nucleotides align to TRBD1. V shed 1 base and J 0 bases; nucleotides not matched to a gene: 1. From germline, CDR1 is MNHNS and CDR2 SASEGT. The CDR3 covers 15 residues. This CDR3 is CASSEGTGHQETQYF. The CDR3 DNA reads TGTGCCAGCAGTGAAGGGACAGGGCACCAAGAGACCCAGTACTTC.

This chain connects TRBV19 to TRBJ1-5; perhaps TRBD1 as D (5 bases). V lost 5 bases and J lost 0, with 11 bases in between. CDR1 and CDR2 (germline): LNHDA, SQIVND (reference sequence). This CDR3 has 15 amino acids. The CDR3, as DNA: TGTGCCAGTAGTGGCCAGGGTAATAGCAATCAGCCCCAGCATTTT. This codes for CASSGQGNSNQPQHF.

The rearrangement uses TRBV18 and TRBJ1-2, with 7 bases matching TRBD1. The germline V gene encodes CDR1 KGHSH and CDR2 LQKENI. The CDR3 runs 14 residues. The J segment lost 2 bases and the V segment lost 3 bases, leaving 3 bases of the junction unmatched. The CDR3, as DNA: TGTGCCAGCTCACCCTTACAGGGGAACTATGGCTACACCTTC. Protein: CASSPLQGNYGYTF. Variable domain in full (rest from reference TRBV18 and TRBJ1-2): NAGVMQNPRHLVRRRGQEARLRCSPMKGHSHVYWYRQLPEEGLKFMVYLQKENIIDESGMPKERFSAEFPKEGPSILRIQQVVRGDSAAYFCASSPLQGNYGYTFGSGTRLTVV.

V usage is TRBV7-8 and J usage is TRBJ2-3; TRBD1 might be the D (6 bases). The CDR3 sequence is 14 residues long. Germline CDR1 reads SGHVS; CDR2 reads FQNEAQ. Deletions cut 0 bases from V and 6 bases from J, with 10 bases between. CDR3 sequence: CASSLASGVDTQYF. CDR3 DNA: TGTGCCAGCAGCTTAGCGTCAGGGGTGGATACGCAGTATTTT.

Here the CDR3 reads CASSPPGADGYTF. The DNA of the CDR3 is TGTGCCAGCTCACCACCGGGGGCAGATGGCTACACCTTC. The rearrangement uses TRBV18 and TRBJ1-2, with a tentative D call TRBD1 (6 bases). V was pared by 0 bases and J by 6 bases, with 8 bases between. CDR1 is KGHSH and CDR2 is LQKENI in the germline V gene. This CDR3 comprises 13 residues.

J is TRBJ2-7 and V is TRBV29-1; D might be TRBD1 (6 bases). The germline V and J ends were trimmed by 6 bases and 7 bases, with 16 bases remaining between them. CDR1 is SQVTM and CDR2 is ANQGSEA in the germline V gene. The CDR3 extends over 12 amino acids. The CDR3 spells CSVGQQGNEQYF. CDR3 sequence (DNA): TGCAGCGTGGGACAACAGGGAAATGAGCAGTACTTC.

The genes are TRBV25-1 and TRBJ1-1; the D gene is possibly TRBD1 (5 bases). The germline V and J ends were trimmed by 7 bases and 0 bases, with 18 bases remaining between them. The CDR3 totals 16 residues. Germline-derived CDR1 and CDR2 are MGHDK and SYGVNS. The CDR3 coding sequence is TGTGCCAGCACCCCGGCAGGGTCGATGGTGAACACTGAAGCTTTCTTT. Its translation is CASTPAGSMVNTEAFF.

This clone was picked up a small number of times. The V and J genes are TRBV5-6 and TRBJ1-4; D gene ambiguous. V was cut by 1 base and J by 5 bases, with 3 bases left in between. The CDR3 runs to 12 residues. The germline CDR1 and CDR2 sequences are SGHDT and YYEEEE. CDR3 loop: CASSLLNEKLFF. CDR3 bases: TGTGCCAGCAGCTTGCTCAATGAAAAACTGTTTTTT.